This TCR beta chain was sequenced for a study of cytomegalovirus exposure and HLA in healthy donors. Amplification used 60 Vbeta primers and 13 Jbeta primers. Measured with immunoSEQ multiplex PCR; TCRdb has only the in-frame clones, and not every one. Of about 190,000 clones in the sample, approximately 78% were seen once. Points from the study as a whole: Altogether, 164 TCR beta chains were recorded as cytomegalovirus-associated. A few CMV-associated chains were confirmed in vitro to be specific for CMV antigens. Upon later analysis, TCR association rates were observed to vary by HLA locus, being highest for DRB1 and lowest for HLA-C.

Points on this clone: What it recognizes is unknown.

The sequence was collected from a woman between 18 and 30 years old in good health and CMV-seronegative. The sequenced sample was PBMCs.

The CDR3 bases are TGCAGCGTTCGAACAGGGGCTGCTGAAAAACTGTTTTTT. Translated, it gives CSVRTGAAEKLFF. V usage is TRBV29-1 and J usage is TRBJ1-4; 7 bases are shared with TRBD1. CDR3 length: 13 residues. The V gene's germline CDR1 is SQVTM and CDR2 ANQGSEA. With V trimmed by 5 bases and J by 7 bases, 7 bases remained unmatched.